The rows below give T cell receptor beta chains drawn from one sample of a study of T cells in Graves' hyperthyroidism and ophthalmopathy. TCRdb re-called the multiplex PCR reads with MiXCR, one entry per CDR3 protein. Of roughly 300,000 distinct CDR3 sequences in the sample, about 15% were seen once. The material sequenced was blood. These receptors came from a woman aged 25 to 45 with Graves' hyperthyroidism. Both conserved end residues are part of each CDR3. The D gene is left open where the match is weak. Clone size appears in some rows only: once, few, many, or a class for an expanded clone.

j_gene: TRBJ1-5; d_gene: .; v_gene: TRBV6-1; abundance: many; CDR3aa: CASSPQGGQPQHF; CDR3nt: TGTGCCAGCAGCCCACAGGGTGGGCAGCCCCAGCATTTT
j_gene: TRBJ2-2; d_gene: .; v_gene: TRBV3-1; abundance: few; CDR3aa: CASSQDLGTGELFF; CDR3nt: TGTGCCAGCAGCCAAGATCTGGGAACCGGTGAGCTGTTTTTT
j_gene: TRBJ2-7; d_gene: TRBD2; v_gene: TRBV20-1; abundance: many; CDR3aa: CSARGLAGPYEQYF; CDR3nt: TGCAGTGCTAGAGGGCTAGCGGGTCCCTACGAGCAGTACTTC
j_gene: TRBJ2-1; d_gene: .; v_gene: TRBV28; abundance: .; CDR3aa: CASSLSYGVEQFF; CDR3nt: TGTGCCAGCAGTTTATCTTATGGGGTTGAGCAGTTCTTC
j_gene: TRBJ1-2; d_gene: TRBD1; v_gene: TRBV7-2; abundance: many; CDR3aa: CASSPRQGDGYTF; CDR3nt: TGTGCCAGCAGCCCCCGACAGGGAGACGGCTACACCTTC
j_gene: TRBJ2-1; d_gene: .; v_gene: TRBV6-5; abundance: .; CDR3aa: CASSYMTGTWNEQFF; CDR3nt: TGTGCCAGCAGTTATATGACGGGCACTTGGAATGAGCAGTTCTTC
j_gene: TRBJ2-5; d_gene: .; v_gene: TRBV30; abundance: few; CDR3aa: CAWSREETQYF; CDR3nt: TGTGCCTGGAGTCGGGAAGAGACCCAGTACTTC
j_gene: TRBJ2-1; d_gene: TRBD2; v_gene: TRBV28; abundance: few; CDR3aa: CASSFRGAGGNEQFF; CDR3nt: TGTGCCAGCAGTTTCCGAGGAGCGGGAGGCAATGAGCAGTTCTTC
j_gene: TRBJ2-3; d_gene: TRBD2; v_gene: TRBV12-3/TRBV12-4; abundance: many; CDR3aa: CASAIAGGPDTQYF; CDR3nt: TGTGCCAGCGCTATAGCGGGAGGGCCAGATACGCAGTATTTT
j_gene: TRBJ1-1; d_gene: TRBD1; v_gene: TRBV28; abundance: .; CDR3aa: CASSLGTGLLEAFF; CDR3nt: TGTGCCAGCAGTTTGGGGACAGGGCTTTTGGAAGCTTTCTTT
j_gene: TRBJ2-3; d_gene: .; v_gene: TRBV2; abundance: many; CDR3aa: CASTPSAETDTQYF; CDR3nt: TGTGCCAGTACCCCTAGCGCGGAAACAGATACGCAGTATTTT
j_gene: TRBJ2-2; d_gene: TRBD1; v_gene: TRBV19; abundance: few; CDR3aa: CASSTPGGATGELFF; CDR3nt: TGTGCCAGTAGTACCCCAGGGGGCGCGACCGGGGAGCTGTTTTTT
j_gene: TRBJ2-1; d_gene: .; v_gene: TRBV15; abundance: many; CDR3aa: CATSRRRGSVGEQFF; CDR3nt: TGTGCCACCAGCAGGCGACGGGGCTCCGTGGGGGAGCAGTTCTTC
j_gene: TRBJ2-6; d_gene: .; v_gene: TRBV20-1; abundance: .; CDR3aa: CSASQRGATGANVLTF; CDR3nt: TGCAGTGCTAGTCAGAGAGGAGCTACTGGGGCCAACGTCCTGACTTTC
j_gene: TRBJ2-7; d_gene: TRBD1; v_gene: TRBV27; abundance: many; CDR3aa: CASGPTTTGNEQYF; CDR3nt: TGTGCCAGCGGGCCCACGACGACAGGGAACGAGCAGTACTTC
j_gene: TRBJ1-5; d_gene: .; v_gene: TRBV6-2/TRBV6-3; abundance: few; CDR3aa: CASSSTDPFYQPQHF; CDR3nt: TGTGCCAGCAGTTCCACGGACCCCTTCTATCAGCCCCAGCATTTT
j_gene: TRBJ2-2; d_gene: TRBD2; v_gene: TRBV19; abundance: .; CDR3aa: CASSGGEGPNTGELFF; CDR3nt: TGTGCCAGTAGCGGGGGGGAGGGCCCGAACACCGGGGAGCTGTTTTTT
j_gene: TRBJ2-1; d_gene: TRBD2; v_gene: TRBV20-1; abundance: many; CDR3aa: CSATKAGASYNEQFF; CDR3nt: TGCAGTGCTACGAAAGCGGGAGCGTCCTACAATGAGCAGTTCTTC
j_gene: TRBJ2-5; d_gene: .; v_gene: TRBV24-1; abundance: many; CDR3aa: CATSGPGSSKQTQYF; CDR3nt: TGTGCCACCAGTGGTCCGGGGTCGAGTAAGCAGACCCAGTACTTC
j_gene: TRBJ2-7; d_gene: .; v_gene: TRBV9; abundance: many; CDR3aa: CASSVEALASGEQYF; CDR3nt: TGTGCCAGCAGCGTAGAGGCACTAGCATCGGGAGAGCAGTACTTC
j_gene: TRBJ2-5; d_gene: .; v_gene: TRBV7-9; abundance: few; CDR3aa: CASSQQFPQETQYF; CDR3nt: TGTGCCAGCAGCCAACAGTTCCCACAAGAGACCCAGTACTTC
j_gene: TRBJ2-7; d_gene: .; v_gene: TRBV11-1; abundance: many; CDR3aa: CASSLRRESSYEQYF; CDR3nt: TGTGCCAGCAGCTTAAGACGGGAGTCCTCCTACGAGCAGTACTTC
j_gene: TRBJ2-7; d_gene: .; v_gene: TRBV2; abundance: many; CDR3aa: CASSGQAESFYEQYF; CDR3nt: TGTGCCAGCAGTGGACAGGCTGAATCTTTCTACGAGCAGTACTTC
j_gene: TRBJ2-2; d_gene: .; v_gene: TRBV28; abundance: many; CDR3aa: CASSSPGTHTGELFF; CDR3nt: TGTGCCAGCAGTTCCCCGGGGACCCACACCGGGGAGCTGTTTTTT
j_gene: TRBJ2-3; d_gene: .; v_gene: TRBV27; abundance: many; CDR3aa: CASFRTGQTDTQYF; CDR3nt: TGTGCCAGTTTCCGGACGGGCCAAACAGATACGCAGTATTTT
j_gene: TRBJ1-4; d_gene: TRBD1; v_gene: TRBV27; abundance: .; CDR3aa: CASRHGTGGEKLFF; CDR3nt: TGTGCCAGCAGACACGGGACAGGGGGTGAAAAACTGTTTTTT
j_gene: TRBJ2-1; d_gene: .; v_gene: TRBV12-3/TRBV12-4; abundance: many; CDR3aa: CASSLNSAGEQFF; CDR3nt: TGTGCCAGCAGTCTAAACAGTGCGGGTGAGCAGTTCTTC
j_gene: TRBJ2-7; d_gene: TRBD1; v_gene: TRBV20-1; abundance: .; CDR3aa: CSARGDREYEQYF; CDR3nt: TGCAGTGCTAGGGGGGACAGGGAATACGAGCAGTACTTC
j_gene: TRBJ2-6; d_gene: .; v_gene: TRBV27; abundance: .; CDR3aa: CASSTFAGTGANVLTF; CDR3nt: TGTGCCAGCAGCACATTCGCGGGGACTGGGGCCAACGTCCTGACTTTC